The 27 T cell receptor beta chains listed next were all sequenced from one sample in a study of T cell repertoires and HLA-DP antigens. Repertoires were generated with immunoSEQ multiplex PCR, while TCRdb's copy carries only in-frame clones and drops some. The data hold approximately 100,000 clones, with approximately 86% observed a single time. These TCRs' antigens remain unknown. The sample comprised CD4+ T cells from PBMCs. The receptors were sampled from a man in his fifties or sixties in good health and CMV-seronegative.

This chain uses TRBV7-9 with TRBJ2-7; 7 positions match TRBD1. Germline lookup yields CDR1 SEHNR and CDR2 FQNEAQ (reference sequence). V lost 1 base, J lost 3 bases, and 6 bases stayed unmatched. This CDR3 has 15 residues. The chain's CDR3 is CASSLEETGNYEQYF. DNA for the CDR3: TGTGCCAGCAGCTTAGAGGAGACAGGGAACTACGAGCAGTACTTC.

V is TRBV5-6 and J is TRBJ1-1; the D is unclear. V was shortened by 3 bases and J by 11 bases, with 23 bases between the two germline ends. The CDR3 loop spans 15 amino acids. Per the germline V gene, CDR1 is SGHDT and CDR2 is YYEEEE. The chain's CDR3 is CASSSVQLRNLGAFF. The CDR3 DNA reads as TGTGCCAGCAGCTCGGTCCAACTAAGGAACCTAGGGGCTTTCTTT.

The chain is built from TRBV7-3 and TRBJ2-3; 13 bases agree with TRBD2. Per germline, CDR1 SGHTA and CDR2 FQGTGA. Trimming at V came to 5 bases and at J to 9 bases, leaving 5 bases not matched to a gene. The length of the CDR3 is 14 residues. The chain's CDR3 is CASSLGLAGDTQYF. In nucleotides, the CDR3 is TGTGCCAGCAGCCTCGGACTAGCGGGGGACACGCAGTATTTT.

The rearrangement links TRBV27 to TRBJ1-2; 8 bases agree with TRBD1. Per germline, CDR1 MNHEY and CDR2 SMNVEV (reference sequence). After removal of 0 bases from V and 7 bases from J, the junction contained 4 bases not matched to a gene. The CDR3 has 14 amino acids. CDR3 bases: TGTGCCAGCAGTTTATCGGACAGGGTCGGTGGCTACACCTTC. It encodes CASSLSDRVGGYTF.

The chain links TRBV7-2 to TRBJ2-1; 13 nucleotides match TRBD2. The CDR3 is made up of 14 amino acids. V trimming: 5 bases; J trimming: 12 bases; junction bases outside the gene matches: 7. The germline V gene encodes CDR1 SGHTA and CDR2 FQGNSA. The DNA of the CDR3 is TGTGCCAGCAGCCCCACTAGCGGGAGGGCCGGGCAGTTCTTC. Translated, it gives CASSPTSGRAGQFF.

The chain has TRBV29-1 and TRBJ2-5, with a possible D match to TRBD1 (5 bases). The CDR3 has 12 amino acids. The V gene lost 4 bases and the J gene lost 0 bases, with 6 bases spanning the gap. The germline V gene encodes CDR1 SQVTM and CDR2 ANQGSEA. The CDR3 DNA is TGCAGCGTTGGACAGTACCAAGAGACCCAGTACTTC. Translation: CSVGQYQETQYF.

This chain uses TRBV7-2 with TRBJ2-3, with TRBD2 matching over 8 bases. V dropped 5 bases and J dropped 2; count of bases not matched to a gene: 9. The CDR3 runs to 16 residues. CDR1 is SGHTA and CDR2 is FQGNSA in the germline V gene. The CDR3 coding sequence is TGTGCCAGCAGCACCATTAGCGGGGCTTACACAGATACGCAGTATTTT. Residues: CASSTISGAYTDTQYF.

This rearrangement joins TRBV6-6 to TRBJ2-5; D might be TRBD1 (6 bases). The length of the CDR3 is 16 residues. Germline V CDR1 and CDR2: MNHNY, SVGAGI (reference sequence). V lost 5 bases, J lost 1 base, and 17 bases lay in between. This chain's CDR3 is CASSRSPGHSQETQYF. The DNA of the CDR3 is TGTGCCAGCAGTAGGTCGCCGGGACACTCCCAAGAGACCCAGTACTTC.

V gene TRBV10-2 combines with J gene TRBJ2-5; TRBD1 or TRBD2 may be the D gene (6 bases each). The CDR3 has 13 amino acids. Germline CDR1 is WSHSY and CDR2 is SAAADI. With 7 bases removed from V and 5 bases from J, the gap between germline ends came to 14 bases. The CDR3 protein is CASNLGGPETQYF. CDR3 bases: TGCGCCAGCAACCTAGGGGGGCCGGAGACCCAGTACTTC.

This chain uses TRBV10-3 with TRBJ1-1; tentative D call: TRBD1 (5 bases). Germline lookup yields CDR1 ENHRY and CDR2 SYGVKD. Trimming cost V 4 bases and J 2 bases, with 11 bases left between them. This CDR3 has 14 amino acids. The CDR3 region is CAISVQGENTEAFF. The DNA of the CDR3 is TGTGCCATCAGTGTGCAGGGCGAAAACACTGAAGCTTTCTTT.

V gene TRBV19 combines with J gene TRBJ2-7; weak D call: TRBD1 (5 bases). Germline V gene lookup returns CDR1 LNHDA and CDR2 SQIVND (reference sequence). V dropped 3 bases and J dropped 0 bases, with 18 bases sitting between them. The CDR3 consists of 17 residues. The CDR3 region is CASSMGPRAGNSYEQYF. In nucleotides, the CDR3 is TGTGCCAGTAGTATGGGCCCTCGAGCAGGGAACTCCTACGAGCAGTACTTC.

The chain recombines TRBV19 with TRBJ1-2; 7 bases line up with TRBD1. This CDR3 region has 14 residues. After removal of 5 bases from V and 6 bases from J, the junction contained 9 bases not matched to a gene. Germline CDR1 reads LNHDA; CDR2 reads SQIVND (reference sequence). The CDR3 bases are TGTGCCAGTAGTCTCGGGACAGCGGTGAATGGCTACACCTTC. Translating gives CASSLGTAVNGYTF.

The chain couples TRBV29-1 to TRBJ2-7; maybe TRBD2 (6 bases). Germline CDR1 SQVTM, CDR2 ANQGSEA. The V gene lost 2 bases and the J gene lost 0 bases, with 11 bases spanning the gap. CDR3 length equals 14 residues. Written as DNA, the CDR3 is TGCAGCGTTGAAATGGGGGGAAGCTCCTACGAGCAGTACTTC. Its protein is CSVEMGGSSYEQYF.

V gene TRBV10-3 combines with J gene TRBJ2-5, with D uncertain. The germline V gene encodes CDR1 ENHRY and CDR2 SYGVKD. The CDR3 loop spans 13 amino acids. Trimming took 6 bases from V and 5 from J, leaving 13 bases between them. The CDR3, as DNA: TGTGCCATCAGCCCCGGGTCCCCCGAGACCCAGTACTTC. It translates to CAISPGSPETQYF.

The table lists this clone with a count of one. The gene calls are TRBV27 and TRBJ1-6, with 9 bases aligning to TRBD1. From germline, CDR1 is MNHEY and CDR2 SMNVEV (reference sequence). This CDR3 has 16 amino acids. The V segment lost 5 bases and the J segment 10 bases; nucleotides outside the gene matches: 12. The DNA of the CDR3 is TGTGCCAGCAGTCTCACCGGACAGGGGTTAGGATCACCCCTCCACTTT. It specifies CASSLTGQGLGSPLHF.

V is TRBV13 and J is TRBJ1-5; 9 nucleotides match TRBD1. Germline trimming cut 2 bases from V and 3 bases from J; bases unmatched to any gene: 2. CDR1 PRHDT and CDR2 FYEKMQ come from the germline V gene (reference sequence). This CDR3 comprises 15 residues. CDR3 sequence: CASSLNRGLNQPQHF. DNA of the CDR3: TGTGCCAGCAGCTTAAACAGGGGGCTCAATCAGCCCCAGCATTTT.

This clone was seen a handful of times. The chain combines TRBV19 with TRBJ1-2; D ambiguous. The CDR3 is 14 amino acids. The germline V gene encodes CDR1 LNHDA and CDR2 SQIVND (reference sequence). Trimming took 3 bases from V and 0 from J, leaving 8 bases between them. CDR3 sequence: CASSMLRANYGYTF. The CDR3 DNA reads as TGTGCCAGTAGTATGCTGAGAGCTAACTATGGCTACACCTTC.

The rearrangement joins TRBV2 to TRBJ2-5, with 8 bases that match TRBD1. J lost 5 bases, V lost 6 bases, and 8 bases had no gene match. This CDR3 contains 14 residues. Per germline, CDR1 SNHLY and CDR2 FYNNEI. The CDR3 nucleotides read TGTGCCAGCAGCCGACAGGGGACGGGCGAGACCCAGTACTTC. This sequence encodes CASSRQGTGETQYF.

The chain uses TRBV2 and TRBJ1-2; possible D gene TRBD1, 6 bases. In germline, CDR1 is SNHLY, CDR2 FYNNEI. The V end was cut by 7 bases, the J end by 4 bases, with 13 bases between. This CDR3 is built from 13 residues. CDR3 in amino acids: CASTTGPIYGYTF. CDR3 nucleotide sequence: TGTGCCAGCACGACAGGACCGATCTATGGCTACACCTTC.

The J gene is TRBJ1-5, the V gene TRBV2; D possibly corresponds to TRBD1 (5 bases). This CDR3 contains 15 residues. V lost 3 bases, J lost 1 base, and 10 bases lay in between. Germline CDR1 reads SNHLY; CDR2 reads FYNNEI. CDR3 loop: CASSESRASNQPQHF. DNA for the CDR3: TGTGCCAGCAGTGAGTCCAGGGCCAGCAATCAGCCCCAGCATTTT.

The chain has TRBV4-3 and TRBJ2-7; D uncertain. This CDR3 is 15 amino acids long. Looked up from germline, CDR1 is LGHNA and CDR2 is YSLEER. The V gene lost 2 bases and the J gene lost 0 bases, with 11 bases spanning the gap. CDR3 sequence reads: CASSQQMADSYEQYF. CDR3 nucleotides: TGCGCCAGCAGCCAACAGATGGCGGACTCCTACGAGCAGTACTTC.

This clone was recorded once. The rearrangement uses TRBV6-5 and TRBJ1-1; TRBD1 matches at 7 bases. CDR1 is MNHEY, CDR2 SVGAGI, per germline. J lost 5 bases, V lost 10 bases, and 19 bases had no gene match. The CDR3 extends over 16 amino acids. CDR3 nucleotides: TGTGCCACCCGTTACAGGGGCCAGGGGTTACGGACTGAAGCTTTCTTT. Translation gives CATRYRGQGLRTEAFF.

This sequence joins TRBV7-9 and TRBJ1-1, with D possibly TRBD1 on 5 matching bases. This CDR3 has 16 residues. The ends were cut back, 3 bases at V and 5 bases at J, with 19 bases in the middle. CDR1 is SEHNR and CDR2 is FQNEAQ in the germline V gene (reference sequence). The CDR3 region has the DNA TGTGCCAGCAGCTTGTCCAGGGTAGGATGGAATACTGAAGCTTTCTTT. Protein product: CASSLSRVGWNTEAFF.

CDR3 coding DNA: TGTGCCAGCAGTGTCGACAGGGGCCACGAGCAGTACTTC. It is translated as CASSVDRGHEQYF. The V call is TRBV6-1, the J call TRBJ2-7; TRBD1 matches at 8 bases. Germline CDR1 is MNHNS and CDR2 is SASEGT. The CDR3 covers 13 residues. V lost 4 bases to trimming and J lost 5 bases; unmatched junction nucleotides: 4.

The chain carries TRBV28 and TRBJ1-2; TRBD1 aligns across 9 bases. V trimming: 3 bases; J trimming: 1 base; junction bases outside the gene matches: 6. Germline loops: CDR1 MDHEN, CDR2 SYDVKM. This CDR3 is 16 amino acids long. The CDR3 sequence: CASSFPGTGINYGYTF. Here the CDR3 DNA reads TGTGCCAGCAGTTTCCCCGGGACAGGGATTAACTATGGCTACACCTTC.

The CDR3 DNA sequence: TGTGCCAGCAGTGGTAGCGGGAGGGTCAATGAGCAGTTCTTC. This encodes CASSGSGRVNEQFF. This chain connects TRBV28 to TRBJ2-1; 11 bases map to TRBD2. J was trimmed by 6 bases and V by 5 bases; bases with no gene match: 3. The CDR3 runs to 14 residues. The germline CDR1 and CDR2 sequences are MDHEN and SYDVKM. The entire variable domain, with the rest obtained from reference TRBV28 and TRBJ2-1, is as follows: DVKVTQSSRYLVKRTGEKVFLECVQDMDHENMFWYRQDPGLGLRLIYFSYDVKMKEKGDIPEGYSVSREKKERFSLILESASTNQTSMYLCASSGSGRVNEQFFGPGTRLTVL.

The J gene is TRBJ2-5, the V gene TRBV7-9; 11 bases fit TRBD2. The CDR3 length is 16 residues. Germline values: CDR1 SEHNR, CDR2 FQNEAQ (reference sequence). J was trimmed by 1 base and V by 5 bases; bases with no gene match: 6. The CDR3 spells CASSRLAGGIQETQYF. The CDR3 DNA is TGTGCCAGCAGCCGATTAGCGGGAGGGATCCAAGAGACCCAGTACTTC.